Listed below are T cell receptor beta chains from one sample, sequenced in a study of blood T cell repertoires in COVID-19. Some clones are missing from TCRdb's copy, which holds only in-frame ones; the method was immunoSEQ multiplex PCR. The table includes 260,000 or so clones, more than 70% detected once. The sample taken for sequencing was peripheral blood. The receptors originated from an older man with acute or convalescent COVID-19. Both conserved end residues are part of each CDR3. Each record gives: D gene, clone size, V gene, J gene, CDR3 protein, CDR3 DNA. D genes are given only for firm matches. Some rows mark clone size as missing; the rest say once, few, many or name a class of expanded clone.

TRBD1	once	TRBV28	TRBJ2-3	CASKDRGEDTQYF	TGTGCCAGCAAAGACAGGGGGGAAGATACGCAGTATTTT
-	-	TRBV6-2/TRBV6-3	TRBJ1-5	CASSYMGGGPGSGNQPQHF	TGTGCCAGCAGTTACATGGGTGGCGGACCGGGATCAGGTAATCAGCCCCAGCATTTT
TRBD1	-	TRBV28	TRBJ2-6	CASTTGTGIGANVLTF	TGTGCCAGCACCACCGGGACAGGGATCGGGGCCAACGTCCTGACTTTC
TRBD1	-	TRBV19	TRBJ2-2	CATTRGQGSTGELFF	TGTGCCACCACTAGGGGACAGGGGTCCACCGGGGAGCTGTTTTTT
TRBD2	-	TRBV30	TRBJ2-7	CAWSVPSGVQYF	TGTGCCTGGAGTGTGCCTAGCGGGGTGCAGTACTTC
-	-	TRBV5-4	TRBJ1-1	CASRYRLDTEAFF	TGTGCCAGCAGGTACCGACTGGACACTGAAGCTTTCTTT
TRBD2	-	TRBV4-2	TRBJ2-1	CASSQVSAGGHNEQFF	TGTGCCAGCAGCCAAGTTTCGGCGGGGGGGCACAATGAGCAGTTCTTC
TRBD1	-	TRBV28	TRBJ2-7	CASSTGTGVPYEQYF	TGTGCCAGCAGTACCGGGACAGGGGTTCCCTACGAGCAGTACTTC
TRBD1	-	TRBV6-6	TRBJ1-2	CASRQGAGGYTF	TGTGCCAGCAGACAGGGGGCTGGTGGCTACACCTTC
-	once	TRBV9	TRBJ2-7	CASSVGVGANYEQYF	TGTGCCAGCAGCGTAGGCGTGGGAGCAAATTACGAGCAGTACTTC
-	-	TRBV9	TRBJ2-5	CASSVGGGEETQYF	TGTGCCAGCAGCGTAGGCGGAGGCGAAGAGACCCAGTACTTC
TRBD1	few	TRBV28	TRBJ1-6	CASSSGTVNSPLHF	TGTGCCAGCAGCTCCGGGACAGTGAATTCACCCCTCCACTTT
TRBD2	-	TRBV30	TRBJ2-7	CAWSKASGPYEQYF	TGTGCCTGGAGTAAAGCTAGCGGTCCCTACGAGCAGTACTTC
-	once	TRBV3-1/TRBV3-2	TRBJ2-3	CASSQIGPDTQYF	TGTGCCAGCAGCCAAATTGGCCCAGATACGCAGTATTTT
TRBD1	-	TRBV5-1	TRBJ2-3	CASSLARTGDGEDTQYF	TGCGCCAGCAGCTTGGCACGGACAGGGGATGGAGAAGATACGCAGTATTTT
-	-	TRBV3-1/TRBV3-2	TRBJ2-2	CASSQVESGELFF	TGTGCCAGCAGCCAAGTCGAGTCCGGGGAGCTGTTTTTT
TRBD2	-	TRBV11-2	TRBJ2-7	CASSPTGGGEQYF	TGTGCCAGCAGCCCGACGGGGGGGGGCGAGCAGTACTTC
-	-	TRBV5-4	TRBJ1-6	CASSLDRVSPLHF	TGTGCCAGCAGCTTGGACAGGGTTTCACCCCTCCACTTT
TRBD1	-	TRBV5-1	TRBJ2-7	CASSLGGTVPREQYF	TGCGCCAGCAGCTTGGGGGGGACAGTGCCGCGGGAGCAGTACTTC
-	-	TRBV19	TRBJ1-2	CASSIPNRASGYGYTF	TGTGCCAGTAGTATCCCTAACAGGGCCTCTGGGTATGGCTACACCTTC
TRBD1	-	TRBV7-9	TRBJ2-5	CASNSGQGETQYF	TGTGCCAGCAACTCGGGACAGGGAGAGACCCAGTACTTC
TRBD1	few	TRBV19	TRBJ2-1	CASSGTGDSYNEQFF	TGTGCCAGTAGTGGGACAGGGGATTCCTACAATGAGCAGTTCTTC
TRBD2	-	TRBV5-1	TRBJ2-5	CASSPISGGARETQYF	TGCGCCAGCAGCCCCATCAGCGGGGGGGCCCGTGAGACCCAGTACTTC
TRBD2	-	TRBV9	TRBJ2-3	CASSSRTSGGHSTDTQYF	TGTGCCAGCAGCTCCCGGACTAGCGGGGGGCACAGCACAGATACGCAGTATTTT
TRBD1	-	TRBV2	TRBJ1-5	CASASGTGSGLSNQPQHF	TGTGCCAGCGCCTCCGGGACAGGATCGGGATTAAGCAATCAGCCCCAGCATTTT
TRBD1	-	TRBV27	TRBJ2-2	CASSSGQVAGELFF	TGTGCCAGCAGTTCGGGACAGGTCGCCGGGGAGCTGTTTTTT
-	-	TRBV13	TRBJ1-2	CASSPRQGRSGYTF	TGTGCCAGCAGCCCCAGGCAGGGGCGTTCGGGCTACACCTTC
-	-	TRBV28	TRBJ2-7	CASSFGGFEQYF	TGTGCCAGCAGTTTCGGCGGATTCGAGCAGTACTTC
-	-	TRBV5-4	TRBJ2-3	CASSPGRQGFRTTDTQYF	TGTGCCAGCAGCCCGGGGCGGCAGGGGTTCCGGACCACAGATACGCAGTATTTT
TRBD2	-	TRBV24-1	TRBJ2-2	CATSDLSGGATGELFF	TGTGCCACCAGTGATTTGAGCGGGGGGGCCACCGGGGAGCTGTTTTTT
TRBD1	-	TRBV5-4	TRBJ1-3	CASSLSNRGSGNTIYF	TGTGCCAGCAGCTTGTCAAACAGGGGTTCTGGAAACACCATATATTTT
-	-	TRBV5-4	TRBJ2-1	CASTSFRNEQFF	TGTGCCAGCACCTCTTTTCGGAATGAGCAGTTCTTC
TRBD1	-	TRBV29-1	TRBJ2-1	CSVIVQGAPYNEQFF	TGCAGCGTTATTGTACAGGGGGCTCCCTACAATGAGCAGTTCTTC
-	-	TRBV2	TRBJ2-4	CASSEGVLSGNIQYF	TGTGCCAGCAGTGAAGGGGTCCTCTCGGGAAACATTCAGTACTTC
-	-	TRBV7-6	TRBJ1-5	CASSRGMTSNQPQHF	TGTGCCAGCAGTCGGGGGATGACTAGCAATCAGCCCCAGCATTTT
TRBD1	-	TRBV5-1	TRBJ2-2	CASSDRPGQGVTGELFF	TGCGCCAGCAGCGACCGCCCGGGACAGGGGGTCACCGGGGAGCTGTTTTTT
TRBD1	-	TRBV29-1	TRBJ2-5	CSVVPQGTPWTQYF	TGCAGCGTCGTACCACAGGGGACCCCCTGGACCCAGTACTTC